A selection of T cell receptor beta chains follows, all from one sample in a study of response to subunit inactivated influenza vaccine. Using its own MiXCR run on the RT-PCR reads, TCRdb lists one record per CDR3 protein. The sample records hundreds of thousands of distinct CDR3 sequences, approximately 17% being singletons. This sample comprised PBMCs from blood, obtained about 5 days after vaccination. These receptors originate from a man between 45 and 60 years old who received an inactivated influenza vaccine. Each CDR3 is given with its conserved first and last residue. The D gene is left open where the match is weak. The size entry is marked missing in some rows and otherwise reads once, few, many or a size class.

V gene	clone size	D gene	J gene	CDR3 DNA	CDR3 protein
TRBV11-1	-	TRBD1	TRBJ1-3	TGTGCCAGCAGCTCATCTTCCGGGACAGGGCCTTTTGGAAACACCATATATTTT	CASSSSSGTGPFGNTIYF
TRBV5-6	-	-	TRBJ1-2	TGTGCCAGCAGCTTGCCCGGATTTTACTATGGCTACACCTTC	CASSLPGFYYGYTF
TRBV20-1	many	-	TRBJ2-7	TGCAGTGCCCGCCTAGGGGCAGGGGTCTCCTACGAGCAGTACTTC	CSARLGAGVSYEQYF
TRBV12-3/TRBV12-4	-	-	TRBJ1-1	TGTGCCAGCATCCGGAGATTGGGGGACACTGAAGCTTTCTTT	CASIRRLGDTEAFF
TRBV20-1	-	-	TRBJ1-1	TGCAGTGCTAGCGGGGGGTTCGGCACTGAAGCTTTCTTT	CSASGGFGTEAFF
TRBV11-2	-	-	TRBJ2-6	TGTGCCAGCAGTAGACCGTCAGGGATCCCTGGGGCCAACGTCCTGACTTTC	CASSRPSGIPGANVLTF
TRBV6-1	few	-	TRBJ2-1	TGTGCCAGCAGTCCACCGGGGACCTCCTACAATGAGCAGTTCTTC	CASSPPGTSYNEQFF
TRBV4-3	few	TRBD2	TRBJ2-4	TGCGCCAGCAGCCAAGATGGGGGACTAAAAAGCATTCAGTACTTC	CASSQDGGLKSIQYF
TRBV7-9	few	-	TRBJ2-3	TGTGCCAGCAGCCCCTGGGACCCAGATACGCAGTATTTT	CASSPWDPDTQYF
TRBV5-1	-	TRBD2	TRBJ2-1	TGCGCCAGCAGCTTCGCCTTCGTAGCGGGAACGAGGAATGAGCAGTTCTTC	CASSFAFVAGTRNEQFF
TRBV6-5	few	-	TRBJ1-1	TGTGCCAGCAGTAAGAACACTGAAGCTTTCTTT	CASSKNTEAFF
TRBV5-1	-	TRBD2	TRBJ2-3	TGCGCCAGCAGCCGACTAGCGTCAGATACGCAGTATTTT	CASSRLASDTQYF
TRBV20-1	many	-	TRBJ2-4	TGCAGTGCTAGAAGTACGGGAACGGGGCTAGGGACCAAAAACATTCAGTACTTC	CSARSTGTGLGTKNIQYF
TRBV7-2	-	-	TRBJ2-1	TGTGCCAGCAGCCCCTTCCAGCGGAGGAATGAGCAGTTCTTC	CASSPFQRRNEQFF
TRBV7-2	many	-	TRBJ2-7	TGTGCCAGCAGCTCACTACCTTCCCTCTACGAGCAGTACTTC	CASSSLPSLYEQYF
TRBV20-1	-	TRBD1	TRBJ1-2	TGCAGTGCTAGAGGAGTCCGGGACAGCTATGGCTACATCTTC	CSARGVRDSYGYIF
TRBV19	few	-	TRBJ2-2	TGTGCCAGTAGTGCAGGGCGCGACACCGGGGAGCTGTTTTTT	CASSAGRDTGELFF
TRBV20-1	few	-	TRBJ2-1	TGCAGTGCTAGAGATCTGGGCGGGGCCCGGAGCAATGAGCAGTTCTTC	CSARDLGGARSNEQFF
TRBV7-9	few	-	TRBJ2-7	TGTGCCAGCAGCTTTCGGTCTAGCGCCGAGCAGTACTTC	CASSFRSSAEQYF
TRBV27	few	-	TRBJ1-1	TGTGCCAGCAAACCCATATCCGGGACAACTGAAGCTTTCTTT	CASKPISGTTEAFF
TRBV11-2	few	TRBD2	TRBJ2-7	TGTGCCAGCAGCCAAGTGGGGGGGATCTACGAGCAGTACTTC	CASSQVGGIYEQYF
TRBV12-3/TRBV12-4	-	-	TRBJ2-7	TGTGCCATCAGTTTTGTTGCCTACGAGCAGTACTTC	CAISFVAYEQYF
TRBV4-3	-	-	TRBJ2-7	TGCGCCAGCAGCCAAGCCCAGGGCTCCTACGAGCAGTACTTC	CASSQAQGSYEQYF
TRBV7-9	-	TRBD2	TRBJ2-7	TGTGCCAGCAGCTCAAGGCGCGCGGGAGACTACGAGCAGTACTTC	CASSSRRAGDYEQYF
TRBV29-1	many	-	TRBJ1-2	TGCAGCGTTGACAGGGAGGCCTATAGCTACACCTTC	CSVDREAYSYTF
TRBV10-3	few	-	TRBJ2-2	TGTGCCATCAGTGACCCTAGGGGGGGCACCGGGGAGCTGTTTTTT	CAISDPRGGTGELFF
TRBV9	few	TRBD2	TRBJ2-1	TGTGCCAGCAGCGGCGCGGGAGGGAACCCCTACAATGAGCAGTTCTTC	CASSGAGGNPYNEQFF
TRBV19	-	TRBD2	TRBJ2-3	TGTGCCAGTACCCTCGGACTAGCGGGGACAGATACACAGTATTTT	CASTLGLAGTDTQYF
TRBV6-1	few	TRBD2	TRBJ2-5	TGTGCCAGCAGTCCGGGACTAGCGGCGATGGCGGCCCAGTACTTC	CASSPGLAAMAAQYF
TRBV9	-	-	TRBJ2-7	TGTGCCAGCAGCCCGGAACAGGGCGACGAGCAGTACTTC	CASSPEQGDEQYF
TRBV6-1	few	-	TRBJ2-2	TGTGCCAGCAGGGGAGGCGGGCCCCTCAACGGGGAGCTGTTTTTT	CASRGGGPLNGELFF
TRBV4-2	few	-	TRBJ2-2	TGTGCCAGCAGCCAAGGTTCGTCGCAACTCACCGGGGAGCTGTTTTTT	CASSQGSSQLTGELFF
TRBV5-1	-	-	TRBJ1-6	TGCGCCAGCAGCTTGGAGACTGTTGGTAATTCACCCCTCCACTTT	CASSLETVGNSPLHF
TRBV29-1	-	TRBD1	TRBJ2-7	TGCAGCGTTCCACTCGGGACAGCCGCCTACGAGCAGTACTTC	CSVPLGTAAYEQYF
TRBV18	-	-	TRBJ1-6	TGTGCCAGCTCAACGGCTCCCTATAATTCACCCCTCCACTTT	CASSTAPYNSPLHF
TRBV5-1	-	-	TRBJ1-2	TGCGCCAGCAGCGCGGACAGCTATGGCCACACCTTC	CASSADSYGHTF